The rows below give T cell receptor beta chains drawn from one sample of a study of blood T cell repertoires in COVID-19. Sequenced by immunoSEQ multiplex PCR; TCRdb stores in-frame clones only, minus some. Of hundreds of thousands of clones detected, 80% to 90% appear once; the ten largest clones hold 3.5% to 4.5%. Material: peripheral blood. The receptors were gathered from a man aged 50-60 years with acute or convalescent COVID-19. Each CDR3 is given with its conserved first and last residue. A D gene is named only where the DNA matches it firmly. Part of the rows lack a size; the others show once, few, many or a class for expanded clones.

TRBJ1-2,TRBV27,NA,NA,TGTGCCAGCAGTTTGGGGCCAGGCGGAGGCTACACCTTC,CASSLGPGGGYTF
TRBJ1-1,TRBV9,NA,once,TGTGCCAGCAGCCCAAGAGGGATCACTGAAGCTTTCTTT,CASSPRGITEAFF
TRBJ2-5,TRBV7-7,NA,NA,TGTGCCAGCAGCCGGGACTTGGGGGAGACCCAGTACTTC,CASSRDLGETQYF
TRBJ1-1,TRBV5-1,TRBD1,NA,TGCGCCAGCAGCCAAAATGGACAGGGAGGCACTGAAGCTTTCTTT,CASSQNGQGGTEAFF
TRBJ2-2,TRBV5-1,TRBD1,NA,TGCGCCAGCAGCTTGGGACAGGGAACCGCCCCTACCGGGGAGCTGTTTTTT,CASSLGQGTAPTGELFF
TRBJ2-7,TRBV19,NA,NA,TGTGCCAGTAGTGTCCGACAGGCTGGGGGCTACGAGCAGTACTTC,CASSVRQAGGYEQYF
TRBJ1-1,TRBV6-5,TRBD1,NA,TGTGCCAGCAGTTGGACACAGGGGGCTTCTGAAGCTTTCTTT,CASSWTQGASEAFF
TRBJ1-1,TRBV7-9,TRBD1,once,TGTGCCAGCAGCTTAGGGACAGGGTCTGAAGCTTTCTTT,CASSLGTGSEAFF
TRBJ1-4,TRBV7-8,NA,NA,TGTGCCAGCAGCTTTTATGTCCCTCCAGTAAGAGAAAAACTGTTTTTT,CASSFYVPPVREKLFF
TRBJ1-5,TRBV6-5,NA,NA,TGTGCCAGCAGCCGGGGGGGGGATCAGCCCCAGCATTTT,CASSRGGDQPQHF
TRBJ1-5,TRBV12-3/TRBV12-4,NA,NA,TGTGCCAGCAGTCCAGGGTTCCAGCCCCAGCATTTT,CASSPGFQPQHF